This T cell receptor (beta chain) came from a study of OX40 agonist ivuxolimab in advanced cancers. Study in general: Patients receiving dose escalation had hepatocellular carcinoma, melanoma, renal cell or head and neck cancer. Prior therapy, whether anti-PD-1, anti-PD-L1 or anti-CTLA-4, was allowed, and less than 45% had some.

The ends lost 0 bases at V and 4 bases at J; junction bases unmatched: 5. Germline CDR1 is SGHRS and CDR2 is YFSETQ. The CDR3 has 15 amino acids. Findings and caveats of the study: At 0.1 to 3.0 mg/kg, clonal expansion of CD4+ and CD8+ blood T cells had occurred by week 6.

Sequencing was performed with immunoSEQ multiplex PCR; in TCRdb, only in-frame clones are kept and a portion is missing. The sample yields tens of thousands of clones, about nine tenths seen once. Comments on this clone: No antigen is known for it.

The chain carries TRBV5-1 and TRBJ1-1; TRBD1 matches 8 bases. The specimen comprised CD4+ or CD8+ T cells sorted from blood, sampled in a trial of the OX40 agonist ivuxolimab. This receptor was obtained from an adult with an advanced solid tumor such as melanoma, head and neck, liver or kidney cancer. CDR3 in amino acids: CASSLARTGPTEAFF. CDR3 nucleotide sequence: TGCGCCAGCAGCTTGGCTCGGACAGGGCCCACTGAAGCTTTCTTT.